This is a list of T cell receptor beta chains from one sample in a study of Ad26.COV2.S vaccination and SARS-CoV-2 variants. Produced via immunoSEQ multiplex PCR; TCRdb's table is partial and in-frame only. The table includes roughly 680,000 clones, around 92% detected once. The sample consisted of peripheral blood, taken in a trial of Ad26.COV2.S vaccine versus placebo. Receptor source: a person between 18 and 60 years old who received the Ad26.COV2.S COVID-19 vaccine or a placebo. Both conserved end residues are part of each CDR3. D genes are given only for firm matches. Size values are once, few and many counts, or a class for expanded clones, and some rows have none.

-	TRBV9	-	TRBJ2-6	CASSALTDSGANVLTF	TGTGCCAGCAGCGCCTTGACAGACTCTGGGGCCAACGTCCTGACTTTC
TRBD2	TRBV2	-	TRBJ2-5	CANRLAGAQETQYF	TGTGCCAACAGACTAGCGGGAGCACAAGAGACCCAGTACTTC
TRBD1	TRBV30	-	TRBJ1-2	CAWSPQGTTYGYTF	TGTGCCTGGAGCCCACAGGGGACCACCTATGGCTACACCTTC
-	TRBV6-6	-	TRBJ2-7	CASSYASYEQYF	TGTGCCAGCAGTTACGCTAGCTACGAGCAGTACTTC
-	TRBV6-5	-	TRBJ2-3	CASSYSQGDTQYF	TGTGCCAGCAGTTACTCGCAGGGGGATACGCAGTATTTT
TRBD1	TRBV18	-	TRBJ2-7	CASSPRRQGDEQYF	TGTGCCAGCTCGCCCAGGAGACAGGGGGACGAGCAGTACTTC
-	TRBV27	-	TRBJ2-1	CASSSRPGSYNEQFF	TGTGCCAGCAGTTCCCGACCGGGATCCTACAATGAGCAGTTCTTC
-	TRBV24-1	once	TRBJ2-2	CATSGGSNTGELFF	TGTGCCACCAGTGGGGGTTCGAACACCGGGGAGCTGTTTTTT
-	TRBV4-2	-	TRBJ1-2	CASSQAGIAGYTF	TGTGCCAGCAGCCAAGCTGGCATAGCGGGCTACACCTTC
TRBD2	TRBV27	-	TRBJ2-1	CASSSRLAGAGNNEQFF	TGTGCCAGCAGTTCCCGACTAGCGGGAGCGGGAAACAATGAGCAGTTCTTC
-	TRBV6-5	-	TRBJ1-2	CASRKVHGYTF	TGTGCCAGCAGAAAGGTCCATGGCTACACCTTC
-	TRBV7-2	many	TRBJ2-1	CASSLWGQAWDEQFF	TGTGCCAGCAGCTTATGGGGCCAGGCATGGGATGAGCAGTTCTTC
TRBD1	TRBV24-1	-	TRBJ2-7	CATSDSSGQESYEQYF	TGTGCCACCAGTGACTCCTCCGGACAGGAATCCTACGAGCAGTACTTC
-	TRBV29-1	once	TRBJ1-4	CSVEGQPNEKLFF	TGCAGCGTTGAAGGACAGCCTAATGAAAAACTGTTTTTT
TRBD2	TRBV9	-	TRBJ2-1	CASSVEFGTSWYNEQFF	TGTGCCAGCAGCGTAGAGTTCGGGACTAGCTGGTACAATGAGCAGTTCTTC
TRBD2	TRBV3-1/TRBV3-2	-	TRBJ2-6	CASTPGVAGVAGANVLTF	TGTGCCAGCACCCCAGGCGTAGCGGGAGTGGCTGGGGCCAACGTCCTGACTTTC
-	TRBV5-1	-	TRBJ2-3	CAAARGGSGTDTQYF	TGCGCCGCGGCCAGGGGCGGGAGTGGCACAGATACGCAGTATTTT
-	TRBV14	-	TRBJ2-7	CASSPLGSFYEQYF	TGTGCCAGCAGCCCCCTGGGGAGTTTCTACGAGCAGTACTTC
TRBD1	TRBV19	-	TRBJ2-7	CASSITGASHEQYF	TGTGCCAGTAGTATAACAGGGGCCTCCCACGAGCAGTACTTC
-	TRBV30	-	TRBJ1-3	CASRPGTNSGNTIYF	TGTGCCTCCCGCCCGGGCACCAACTCTGGAAACACCATATATTTT
TRBD2	TRBV11-2	-	TRBJ2-7	CASGVAGASYEQYF	TGTGCCAGCGGGGTAGCGGGCGCCTCCTACGAGCAGTACTTC
-	TRBV6-5	-	TRBJ1-2	CASSIWLGPSYGYTF	TGTGCCAGCAGTATCTGGTTAGGGCCCTCCTATGGCTACACCTTC
-	TRBV27	-	TRBJ1-5	CASSQEGNRQPQHF	TGTGCCAGCAGTCAGGAGGGCAACCGTCAGCCCCAGCATTTT
-	TRBV7-9	once	TRBJ2-5	CASQGQETQYF	TGTGCCAGCCAGGGCCAAGAGACCCAGTACTTC
-	TRBV18	-	TRBJ2-1	CASSPGNEQFF	TGTGCCAGCTCACCCGGGAATGAGCAGTTCTTC
TRBD2	TRBV3-1/TRBV3-2	-	TRBJ2-2	CASSQLAGVGTGELFF	TGTGCCAGCAGCCAGCTAGCGGGAGTGGGTACCGGGGAGCTGTTTTTT
TRBD2	TRBV24-1	-	TRBJ2-1	CATSGSRLADYNEQFF	TGTGCCACCAGTGGATCGCGACTAGCGGACTACAATGAGCAGTTCTTC
-	TRBV7-2	-	TRBJ2-3	CASSLVGTPSTDTQYF	TGTGCCAGCAGCTTAGTGGGGACGCCTAGCACAGATACGCAGTATTTT
TRBD1	TRBV5-1	-	TRBJ1-4	CASSNGQGGKLFF	TGCGCCAGCAGCAACGGACAGGGCGGAAAACTGTTTTTT
-	TRBV21-1	-	TRBJ2-1	CASSPEWGGRNNEQFF	TGTGCCAGCAGCCCAGAATGGGGAGGGAGAAACAATGAGCAGTTCTTC
-	TRBV10-3	-	TRBJ1-5	CAISGETWGQPQHF	TGTGCCATCAGTGGGGAGACCTGGGGTCAGCCCCAGCATTTT
TRBD2	TRBV24-1	once	TRBJ2-1	CATSDTRAGVDEQFF	TGTGCCACCAGTGATACTCGGGCGGGAGTTGATGAGCAGTTCTTC
TRBD2	TRBV3-1/TRBV3-2	-	TRBJ2-7	CASSPGLASSYEQYF	TGTGCCAGCAGCCCGGGACTAGCCTCTTCTTACGAGCAGTACTTC
-	TRBV4-3	once	TRBJ1-1	CASSQDPEQEAFF	TGCGCCAGCAGCCAAGATCCTGAACAGGAAGCTTTCTTT
TRBD2	TRBV11-2	-	TRBJ2-1	CASSLGRTSGRADEQFF	TGTGCCAGCAGCTTAGGCCGGACTAGCGGGAGGGCCGATGAGCAGTTCTTC
-	TRBV23-1	-	TRBJ1-2	CASSQSQNLVGGNEYGYTF	TGCGCCAGCAGTCAATCCCAAAACCTAGTGGGGGGCAACGAGTATGGCTACACCTTC
-	TRBV9	-	TRBJ1-3	CASSVGGTGNTIYF	TGTGCCAGCAGCGTAGGGGGTACTGGAAACACCATATATTTT
-	TRBV7-3	-	TRBJ1-1	CASSPSGTNTEAFF	TGTGCCAGCAGCCCTTCAGGAACGAACACTGAAGCTTTCTTT
-	TRBV2	once	TRBJ2-7	CASRRAGSLYEQYF	TGTGCCAGCAGAAGGGCAGGGAGCCTCTACGAGCAGTACTTC
TRBD1	TRBV18	-	TRBJ1-5	CASSPGVGQGWNNQPQHF	TGTGCCAGCTCACCAGGGGTAGGACAGGGTTGGAACAATCAGCCCCAGCATTTT
TRBD1	TRBV6-5	-	TRBJ2-7	CASSLGQTYEQYF	TGTGCCAGCAGCCTGGGACAGACCTACGAGCAGTACTTC
TRBD1	TRBV3-1/TRBV3-2	-	TRBJ1-2	CASSQGGQGSGYTF	TGTGCCAGCAGCCAAGGGGGACAGGGTAGCGGCTACACCTTC
-	TRBV7-2	once	TRBJ2-6	CASSSAPLSGANVLTF	TGTGCCAGCAGCTCAGCCCCTCTCTCTGGGGCCAACGTCCTGACTTTC
-	TRBV15	-	TRBJ2-7	CATSRVSGLGEQYF	TGTGCCACCAGCAGAGTTTCAGGGTTGGGCGAGCAGTACTTC
-	TRBV5-4	-	TRBJ2-5	CASSFRGGARETQYF	TGTGCCAGCAGCTTCCGCGGGGGCGCTCGGGAGACCCAGTACTTC
-	TRBV3-1/TRBV3-2	-	TRBJ2-3	CASSRGAGTDTQYF	TGTGCCAGCAGCCGGGGTGCGGGGACAGATACGCAGTATTTT
-	TRBV3-1/TRBV3-2	-	TRBJ2-7	CASSQYGNYEQYF	TGTGCCAGCAGCCAATACGGGAACTACGAGCAGTACTTC
TRBD1	TRBV19	-	TRBJ2-6	CASSRQGGFTGANVLTF	TGTGCCAGTAGTAGACAGGGGGGTTTTACTGGGGCCAACGTCCTGACTTTC
-	TRBV30	-	TRBJ2-1	CAWRLETPEEFF	TGTGCCTGGAGATTAGAAACACCCGAGGAGTTCTTC
TRBD2	TRBV5-4	once	TRBJ2-2	CASNAGGVDRELFF	TGTGCCAGCAACGCGGGGGGTGTTGACCGGGAGCTGTTTTTT
-	TRBV27	-	TRBJ1-1	CASSLSRQNTEAFF	TGTGCCAGCAGTTTATCGCGACAGAACACTGAAGCTTTCTTT
-	TRBV27	-	TRBJ2-7	CASSSAGRARRYEQYF	TGTGCCAGCAGTTCCGCCGGCCGGGCGCGCCGCTACGAGCAGTACTTC
-	TRBV4-3	-	TRBJ1-5	CASRQAGGEGVAGTQHF	TGCGCCAGCAGACAAGCTGGTGGGGAGGGGGTAGCAGGGACCCAGCATTTT